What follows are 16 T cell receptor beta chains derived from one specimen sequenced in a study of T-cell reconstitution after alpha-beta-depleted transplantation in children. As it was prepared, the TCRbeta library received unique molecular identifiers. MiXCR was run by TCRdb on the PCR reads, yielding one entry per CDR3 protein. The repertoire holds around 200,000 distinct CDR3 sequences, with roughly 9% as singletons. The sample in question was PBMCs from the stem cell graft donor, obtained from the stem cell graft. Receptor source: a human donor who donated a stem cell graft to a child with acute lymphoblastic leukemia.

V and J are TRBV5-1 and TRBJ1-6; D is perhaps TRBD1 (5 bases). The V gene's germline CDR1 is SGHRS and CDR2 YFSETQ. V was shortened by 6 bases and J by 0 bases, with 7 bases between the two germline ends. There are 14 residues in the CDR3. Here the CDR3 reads CASTGGSYNSPLHF. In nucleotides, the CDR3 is TGCGCCAGCACCGGGGGCTCCTATAATTCACCCCTCCACTTT.

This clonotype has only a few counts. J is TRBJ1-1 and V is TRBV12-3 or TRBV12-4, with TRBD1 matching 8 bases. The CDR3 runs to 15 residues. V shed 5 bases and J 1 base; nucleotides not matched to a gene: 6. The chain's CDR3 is CASSPRTGPNTEAFF. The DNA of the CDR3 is TGTGCCAGCAGTCCTCGGACAGGGCCGAACACTGAAGCTTTCTTT.

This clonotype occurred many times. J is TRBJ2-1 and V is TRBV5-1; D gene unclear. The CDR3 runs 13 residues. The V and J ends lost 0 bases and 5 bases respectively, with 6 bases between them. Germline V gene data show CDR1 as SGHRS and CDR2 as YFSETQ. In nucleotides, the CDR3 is TGCGCCAGCAGCTTGGACTACAACAATGAGCAGTTCTTC. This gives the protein CASSLDYNNEQFF.

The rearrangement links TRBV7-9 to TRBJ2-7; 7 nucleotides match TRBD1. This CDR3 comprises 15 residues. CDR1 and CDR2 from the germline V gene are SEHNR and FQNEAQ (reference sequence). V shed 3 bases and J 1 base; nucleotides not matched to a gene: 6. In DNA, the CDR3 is TGTGCCAGCAGCTTTACTCCGACAGGGTCCTACGAGCAGTACTTC. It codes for CASSFTPTGSYEQYF.

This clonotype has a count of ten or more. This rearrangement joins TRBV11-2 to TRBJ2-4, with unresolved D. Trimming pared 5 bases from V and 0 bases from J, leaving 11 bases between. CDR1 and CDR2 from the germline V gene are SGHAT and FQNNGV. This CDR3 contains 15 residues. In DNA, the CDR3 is TGTGCCAGCAGCCCCACAGTACTAGCCAAAAACATTCAGTACTTC. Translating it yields CASSPTVLAKNIQYF.

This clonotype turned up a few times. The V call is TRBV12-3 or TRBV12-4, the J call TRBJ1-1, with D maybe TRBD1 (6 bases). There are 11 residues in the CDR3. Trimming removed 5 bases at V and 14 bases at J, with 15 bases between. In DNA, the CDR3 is TGTGCCAGCAGTACTAGACAGGTTGCGTTCTTT. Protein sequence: CASSTRQVAFF.

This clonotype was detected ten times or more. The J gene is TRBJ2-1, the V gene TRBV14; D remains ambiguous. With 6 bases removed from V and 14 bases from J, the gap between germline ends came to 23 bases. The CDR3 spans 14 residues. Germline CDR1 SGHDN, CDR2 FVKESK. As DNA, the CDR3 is TGTGCCAGCAGGCTAACCGAAGGGCCATGGTGGAAGTTCTTC. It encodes CASRLTEGPWWKFF.

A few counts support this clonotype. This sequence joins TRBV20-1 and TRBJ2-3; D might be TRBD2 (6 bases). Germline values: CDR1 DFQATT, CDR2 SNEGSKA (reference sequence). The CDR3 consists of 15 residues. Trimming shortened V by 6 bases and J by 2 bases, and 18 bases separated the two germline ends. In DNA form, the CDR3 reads TGCAGTGCCTCGGAGCTTGGGCGGGACACAGATACGCAGTATTTT. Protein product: CSASELGRDTDTQYF.

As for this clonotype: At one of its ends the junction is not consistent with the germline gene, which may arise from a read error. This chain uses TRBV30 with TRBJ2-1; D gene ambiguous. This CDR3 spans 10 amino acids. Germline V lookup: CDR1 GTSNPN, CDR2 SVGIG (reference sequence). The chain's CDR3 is CAWRERTLIF. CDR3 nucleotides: TGTGCCTGGAGGGAGAGGACGTTGATCTTC. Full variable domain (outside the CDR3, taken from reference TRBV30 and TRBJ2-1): SQTIHQWPATLVQPVGSPLSLECTVEGTSNPNLYWYRQAAGRGLQLLFYSVGIGQISSEVPQNLSASRPQDRQFILSSKKLLLSDSGFYLCAWRERTLIFGPGTRLTVL.

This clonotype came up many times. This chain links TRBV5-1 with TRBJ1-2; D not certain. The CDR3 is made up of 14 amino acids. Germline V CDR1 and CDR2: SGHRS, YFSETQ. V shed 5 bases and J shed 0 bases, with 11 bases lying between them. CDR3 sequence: CASSLQTSNYGYTF. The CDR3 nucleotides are TGCGCCAGCAGTTTACAGACCTCTAACTATGGCTACACCTTC.

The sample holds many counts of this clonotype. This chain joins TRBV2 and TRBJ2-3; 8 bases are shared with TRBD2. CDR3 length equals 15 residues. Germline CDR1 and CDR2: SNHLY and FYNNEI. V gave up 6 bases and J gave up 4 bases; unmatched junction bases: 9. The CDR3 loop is CASRPTSGGSDTQYF. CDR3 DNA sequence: TGTGCCAGCAGGCCCACTAGCGGTGGCTCAGATACGCAGTATTTT. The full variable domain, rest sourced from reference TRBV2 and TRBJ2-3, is EPEVTQTPSHQVTQMGQEVILRCVPISNHLYFYWYRQILGQKVEFLVSFYNNEISEKSEIFDDQFSVERPDGSNFTLKIRSTKLEDSAMYFCASRPTSGGSDTQYFGPGTRLTVL.

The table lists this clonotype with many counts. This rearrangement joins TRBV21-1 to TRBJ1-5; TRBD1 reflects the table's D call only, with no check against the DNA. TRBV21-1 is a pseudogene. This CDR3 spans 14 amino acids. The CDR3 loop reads CASSRGQGRQPQHF. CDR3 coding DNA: TGTGCCAGCAGCAGGGGACAGGGGAGGCAGCCCCAGCATTTT.

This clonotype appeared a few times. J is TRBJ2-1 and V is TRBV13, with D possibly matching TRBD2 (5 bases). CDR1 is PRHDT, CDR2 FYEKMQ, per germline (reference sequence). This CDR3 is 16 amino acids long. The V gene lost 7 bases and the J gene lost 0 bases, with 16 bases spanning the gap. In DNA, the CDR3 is TGTGCCAGCAATCGGGGATCGTCCGGCTCCTACAATGAGCAGTTCTTC. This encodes CASNRGSSGSYNEQFF. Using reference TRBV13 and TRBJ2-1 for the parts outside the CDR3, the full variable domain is AAGVIQSPRHLIKEKRETATLKCYPIPRHDTVYWYQQGPGQDPQFLISFYEKMQSDKGSIPDRFSAQQFSDYHSELNMSSLELGDSALYFCASNRGSSGSYNEQFFGPGTRLTVL.

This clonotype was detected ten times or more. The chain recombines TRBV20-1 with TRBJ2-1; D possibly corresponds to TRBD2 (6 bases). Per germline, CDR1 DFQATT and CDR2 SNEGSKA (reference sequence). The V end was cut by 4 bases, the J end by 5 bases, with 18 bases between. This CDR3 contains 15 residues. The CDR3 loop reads CSAKLRLVFDNEQFF. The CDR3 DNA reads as TGCAGTGCTAAACTTCGACTAGTTTTTGACAATGAGCAGTTCTTC.

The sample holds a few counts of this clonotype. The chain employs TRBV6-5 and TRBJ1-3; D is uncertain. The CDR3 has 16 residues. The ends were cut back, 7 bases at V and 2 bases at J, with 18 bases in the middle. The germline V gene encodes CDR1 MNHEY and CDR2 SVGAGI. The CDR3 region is CASTPTEGSPGNTIYF. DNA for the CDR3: TGTGCCAGCACCCCAACAGAGGGCAGCCCTGGAAACACCATATATTTT.

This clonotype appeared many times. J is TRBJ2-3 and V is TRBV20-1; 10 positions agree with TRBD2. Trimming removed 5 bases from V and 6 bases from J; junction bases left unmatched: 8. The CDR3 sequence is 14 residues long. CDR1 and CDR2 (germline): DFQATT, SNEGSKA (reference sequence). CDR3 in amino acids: CSALKRGGFDTQYF. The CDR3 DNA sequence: TGCAGTGCTCTCAAGCGGGGGGGCTTTGATACGCAGTATTTT.